The 27 T cell receptor beta chains below come from one sample, sequenced in a study of cytomegalovirus exposure and HLA in healthy donors. Both 60 Vbeta primers and 13 Jbeta primers went into the PCR. Clones were read by immunoSEQ multiplex PCR, and TCRdb kept only the in-frame ones, dropping some. This sample yields under 100,000 clones, of which around 79% are seen a single time; about 2.3% belongs to the top ten. Sequencing was performed on PBMCs. The source of these receptors is a young man in good health and CMV-seronegative.

The CDR3, as DNA: TGTGCCAGCAGCCAATCGCTCGGGAGCTCCTACGAGCAGTACTTC. Its translation is CASSQSLGSSYEQYF. This rearrangement joins TRBV27 to TRBJ2-7, with a weak D call TRBD2 (6 bases). Per the germline V gene, CDR1 is MNHEY and CDR2 is SMNVEV (reference sequence). The CDR3 sequence is 15 residues long. The V and J ends lost 6 bases and 0 bases respectively, with 15 bases between them.

The chain employs TRBV30 and TRBJ2-7; the match to TRBD2 covers 8 bases. CDR1 is GTSNPN, CDR2 SVGIG, per germline (reference sequence). This CDR3 comprises 13 residues. The V segment lost 5 bases and the J segment 0 bases; nucleotides outside the gene matches: 3. The CDR3 nucleotides read TGTGCCTGGCGGGGGGGAAGCTCCTACGAGCAGTACTTC. Translating it yields CAWRGGSSYEQYF. The entire variable domain, with the rest obtained from reference TRBV30 and TRBJ2-7, is as follows: SQTIHQWPATLVQPVGSPLSLECTVEGTSNPNLYWYRQAAGRGLQLLFYSVGIGQISSEVPQNLSASRPQDRQFILSSKKLLLSDSGFYLCAWRGGSSYEQYFGPGTRLTVT.

V usage is TRBV15 and J usage is TRBJ1-4; 8 bases line up with TRBD1. The junction had 6 bases not matched to a gene; V was cut back by 1 base and J by 2 bases. Germline loops: CDR1 LNHNV, CDR2 YYDKDF (reference sequence). The CDR3 is made up of 17 amino acids. The DNA for the CDR3 is TGTGCCACCAGCAGAGTCGGACAGGGTGGCACTAATGAAAAACTGTTTTTT. Translating gives CATSRVGQGGTNEKLFF.

The rearrangement joins TRBV9 to TRBJ2-1; 10 bases are a match to TRBD2. Unmatched junction bases numbered 8, after V lost 4 bases and J lost 7 bases. CDR3 length equals 15 residues. Per germline, CDR1 SGDLS and CDR2 YYNGEE. The CDR3: CASSRAGGPENEQFF. The CDR3 DNA reads as TGTGCCAGCAGCCGAGCGGGGGGGCCTGAGAATGAGCAGTTCTTC. Drawing the rest from reference TRBV9 and TRBJ2-1, the complete variable domain is DSGVTQTPKHLITATGQRVTLRCSPRSGDLSVYWYQQSLDQGLQFLIQYYNGEERAKGNILERFSAQQFPDLHSELNLSSLELGDSALYFCASSRAGGPENEQFFGPGTRLTVL.

In regard to this clone: The junction and the germline gene differ at one end; a read error may be behind it. The rearrangement joins TRBV5-4 to TRBJ1-1, with D maybe TRBD1 (5 bases). In germline, CDR1 is SGHNT, CDR2 YYREEE (reference sequence). This CDR3 has 16 amino acids. This CDR3 reads CARSWGGNVMNTEAFF. Here the CDR3 DNA reads TGTGCCCGCAGCTGGGGGGGGAATGTGATGAACACTGAAGCTTTCTTT.

This clone occurred once. This sequence joins TRBV5-1 and TRBJ2-1; D might be TRBD1 (6 bases). The CDR3 has 15 amino acids. The V gene lost 2 bases and the J gene lost 3 bases, with 12 bases spanning the gap. Per germline, CDR1 SGHRS and CDR2 YFSETQ. CDR3 protein: CASSLEGDNYNEQFF. Written as DNA, the CDR3 is TGCGCCAGCAGCTTAGAGGGGGATAACTACAATGAGCAGTTCTTC.

The V call is TRBV7-3, the J call TRBJ2-3, with 9 bases fitting TRBD2. V was clipped by 0 bases and J by 8 bases; unmatched bases: 6. This CDR3 contains 15 residues. The germline V gene encodes CDR1 SGHTA and CDR2 FQGTGA. CDR3 sequence (DNA): TGTGCCAGCAGCTTAACCGGGACTAGCCACGTTACGCAGTATTTT. It codes for CASSLTGTSHVTQYF.

The V and J genes are TRBV7-2 and TRBJ2-1; a possible D gene is TRBD2 (5 bases). This CDR3 region has 15 residues. Germline V gene lookup returns CDR1 SGHTA and CDR2 FQGNSA. V shed 5 bases and J shed 0 bases, with 11 bases lying between them. CDR3: CASSPASGSYNEQFF. The CDR3 DNA reads as TGTGCCAGCAGCCCCGCCAGCGGCTCCTACAATGAGCAGTTCTTC.

The rearrangement joins TRBV6-6 to TRBJ2-6, with a weak D call TRBD1 (5 bases). The V end lost 10 bases, the J end lost 4 bases, and 17 bases lay between the germline ends. The CDR3 sequence is 15 residues long. CDR1 and CDR2 (germline): MNHNY, SVGAGI (reference sequence). The CDR3 DNA is TGTGCCACAGACCAGCAGGGTGCAGGGGCCAACGTCCTGACTTTC. Its protein product is CATDQQGAGANVLTF.

This chain joins TRBV15 and TRBJ2-5; 8 nucleotides align to TRBD2. Germline CDR1 is LNHNV and CDR2 is YYDKDF (reference sequence). The CDR3 runs 16 residues. The ends lost 1 base at V and 2 bases at J; junction bases unmatched: 6. Written as DNA, the CDR3 is TGTGCCACCAGCAGAGCCGGGGGGGGAAGGCAAGAGACCCAGTACTTC. It yields the protein CATSRAGGGRQETQYF. The full variable domain, in which reference TRBV15 and TRBJ2-5 provide the parts outside the CDR3, is DAMVIQNPRYQVTQFGKPVTLSCSQTLNHNVMYWYQQKSSQAPKLLFHYYDKDFNNEADTPDNFQSRRPNTSFCFLDIRSPGLGDTAMYLCATSRAGGGRQETQYFGPGTRLLVL.

The chain employs TRBV5-6 and TRBJ2-5; no firm D call. This CDR3 spans 14 amino acids. V shed 4 bases and J shed 5 bases, with 15 bases lying between them. CDR1 SGHDT and CDR2 YYEEEE come from the germline V gene. The CDR3 DNA sequence: TGTGCCAGCAGCCCGGGTATCAATCTCGAGACCCAGTACTTC. Protein product: CASSPGINLETQYF.

The chain has TRBV18 and TRBJ2-1; D may be TRBD1 (5 bases). V was pared by 1 base and J by 7 bases, with 5 bases between. The germline CDR1 and CDR2 sequences are KGHSH and LQKENI. This CDR3 is built from 12 residues. Here the CDR3 DNA reads TGTGCCAGCTCACCACGACAGAATGAGCAGTTCTTC. It translates to CASSPRQNEQFF.

The rearrangement uses TRBV2 and TRBJ2-7; 7 bases line up with TRBD2. The CDR3 runs 12 residues. V lost 4 bases to trimming and J lost 7 bases; unmatched junction nucleotides: 4. The germline V gene has CDR1 SNHLY and CDR2 FYNNEI. DNA of the CDR3: TGTGCCAGCAGTGGGGGGGGTGTAGAGCAGTACTTC. It encodes CASSGGGVEQYF. Filled out from reference TRBV2 and TRBJ2-7, the complete variable domain reads EPEVTQTPSHQVTQMGQEVILRCVPISNHLYFYWYRQILGQKVEFLVSFYNNEISEKSEIFDDQFSVERPDGSNFTLKIRSTKLEDSAMYFCASSGGGVEQYFGPGTRLTVT.

The V call is TRBV6-7, the J call TRBJ1-5, with D perhaps TRBD1 (5 bases). TRBV6-7 is assigned to the ORF class and has an uncertain function. The CDR3 has 16 amino acids. V was shortened by 2 bases and J by 6 bases, with 17 bases between the two germline ends. In DNA form, the CDR3 reads TGTGCCAGCAGTTACGAGGAGAACAGGCTCTCTCAGCCCCAGCATTTT. Encoded protein: CASSYEENRLSQPQHF.

The genes are TRBV7-2 and TRBJ2-7, with D uncertain. The V gene lost 1 base and the J gene lost 4 bases, with 8 bases spanning the gap. CDR3 length equals 13 residues. The V gene's germline CDR1 is SGHTA and CDR2 FQGNSA. CDR3 loop: CASSLVQLYEQYF. The CDR3 nucleotides are TGTGCCAGCAGCTTAGTACAGTTGTACGAGCAGTACTTC.

V is TRBV14 and J is TRBJ1-3; TRBD1 is a possible D gene (5 bases). The CDR3 loop spans 16 amino acids. Trimming stripped 2 bases from V and 0 bases from J, with 11 bases between. The germline gives CDR1 SGHDN, CDR2 FVKESK. The CDR3 sequence is CASSQFQGLSGNTIYF. In DNA, the CDR3 is TGTGCCAGCAGCCAATTCCAGGGACTCTCTGGAAACACCATATATTTT.

The V call is TRBV6-6, the J call TRBJ2-7; TRBD2 aligns across 13 bases. Unmatched junction bases numbered 5, after V lost 6 bases and J lost 6 bases. There are 14 residues in the CDR3. Germline lookup yields CDR1 MNHNY and CDR2 SVGAGI (reference sequence). This chain's CDR3 is CASRLAGGPREQYF. The CDR3 DNA reads as TGTGCCAGCAGACTAGCGGGAGGGCCCCGCGAGCAGTACTTC.

The chain combines TRBV7-2 with TRBJ2-7, with D perhaps TRBD2 (5 bases). The CDR3 contains 14 residues. From germline, CDR1 is SGHTA and CDR2 FQGNSA. V was shortened by 1 base and J by 3 bases, with 10 bases between the two germline ends. The CDR3 coding sequence is TGTGCCAGCAGCTTAGAAGCCGGGGACTACGAGCAGTACTTC. Its protein product is CASSLEAGDYEQYF.

The chain employs TRBV7-2 and TRBJ2-1; D is undetermined. The CDR3 extends over 14 amino acids. V was shortened by 2 bases and J by 0 bases, with 5 bases between the two germline ends. Germline V gene data show CDR1 as SGHTA and CDR2 as FQGNSA. DNA of the CDR3: TGTGCCAGCAGCTTAACGGTCTCCTACAATGAGCAGTTCTTC. This gives the protein CASSLTVSYNEQFF.

This clone was picked up one time. The V gene is TRBV2, the J gene TRBJ2-5, with D maybe TRBD1 (6 bases). Germline values: CDR1 SNHLY, CDR2 FYNNEI. The V and J ends lost 6 bases and 5 bases respectively, with 16 bases between them. The CDR3 consists of 14 residues. The CDR3 region is CASSFLGAWETQYF. The CDR3, as DNA: TGTGCCAGCAGCTTTCTGGGGGCTTGGGAGACCCAGTACTTC.

This chain joins TRBV5-1 and TRBJ1-4, with 8 positions matching TRBD1. CDR1 and CDR2 from the germline V gene are SGHRS and YFSETQ. After removal of 0 bases from V and 4 bases from J, the junction contained 2 bases not matched to a gene. This CDR3 has 15 residues. CDR3 loop: CASSLEDRGNEKLFF. The CDR3 DNA follows: TGCGCCAGCAGCTTGGAAGACAGGGGTAATGAAAAACTGTTTTTT. Using reference TRBV5-1 and TRBJ1-4 for the parts outside the CDR3, the full variable domain is KAGVTQTPRYLIKTRGQQVTLSCSPISGHRSVSWYQQTPGQGLQFLFEYFSETQRNKGNFPGRFSGRQFSNSRSEMNVSTLELGDSALYLCASSLEDRGNEKLFFGSGTQLSVL.

The chain links TRBV7-2 to TRBJ2-1, with a tentative D call TRBD2 (5 bases). The CDR3 sequence is 14 residues long. From germline, CDR1 is SGHTA and CDR2 FQGNSA. V shed 1 base and J shed 8 bases, with 12 bases lying between them. As DNA, the CDR3 is TGTGCCAGCAGCTTAGGTGGGCCGAGGGATGAGCAGTTCTTC. As protein: CASSLGGPRDEQFF.

The chain couples TRBV25-1 to TRBJ2-7; TRBD1 might be the D (5 bases). The CDR3 sequence is 13 residues long. Germline assignment: CDR1 MGHDK and CDR2 SYGVNS. Trimming removed 3 bases at V and 4 bases at J, with 10 bases between. The CDR3 spells CASSDGHRYEQYF. CDR3 DNA: TGTGCCAGCAGTGACGGACACCGATACGAGCAGTACTTC.

The rearrangement links TRBV5-4 to TRBJ2-2; no clear D gene. Trimming shortened V by 0 bases and J by 1 base, and 4 bases separated the two germline ends. Germline V lookup: CDR1 SGHNT, CDR2 YYREEE (reference sequence). CDR3 size: 14 residues. The DNA for the CDR3 is TGTGCCAGCAGCTTGGCCGGGAACACCGGGGAGCTGTTTTTT. Its translation is CASSLAGNTGELFF.

This sequence joins TRBV6-5 and TRBJ2-7; 8 bases are a match to TRBD1. CDR3 length: 15 amino acids. Per germline, CDR1 MNHEY and CDR2 SVGAGI. Trimming removed 6 bases from V and 2 bases from J; junction bases left unmatched: 9. DNA for the CDR3: TGTGCCAGCAGCCCCGACAGGGGAGGCCCCTACGAGCAGTACTTC. Its translation is CASSPDRGGPYEQYF.

The chain uses TRBV14 and TRBJ2-1; TRBD2 matches 11 bases. Germline trimming cut 5 bases from V and 8 bases from J; bases unmatched to any gene: 11. Germline CDR1 and CDR2: SGHDN and FVKESK. The CDR3 totals 16 residues. The CDR3 region is CASSGSGTSGFHEQFF. In nucleotides, the CDR3 is TGTGCCAGCAGCGGTTCCGGGACTAGCGGTTTCCATGAGCAGTTCTTC.

The CDR3 coding sequence is TGTGCCAGCAGCGGGGGGGGACTAGCAGCCGGGGAGCTGTTTTTT. Translating it yields CASSGGGLAAGELFF. This rearrangement joins TRBV9 to TRBJ2-2; 9 bases map to TRBD2. The J segment lost 6 bases and the V segment lost 3 bases, leaving 6 bases of the junction unmatched. The CDR3 runs to 15 residues. Germline CDR1 SGDLS, CDR2 YYNGEE.